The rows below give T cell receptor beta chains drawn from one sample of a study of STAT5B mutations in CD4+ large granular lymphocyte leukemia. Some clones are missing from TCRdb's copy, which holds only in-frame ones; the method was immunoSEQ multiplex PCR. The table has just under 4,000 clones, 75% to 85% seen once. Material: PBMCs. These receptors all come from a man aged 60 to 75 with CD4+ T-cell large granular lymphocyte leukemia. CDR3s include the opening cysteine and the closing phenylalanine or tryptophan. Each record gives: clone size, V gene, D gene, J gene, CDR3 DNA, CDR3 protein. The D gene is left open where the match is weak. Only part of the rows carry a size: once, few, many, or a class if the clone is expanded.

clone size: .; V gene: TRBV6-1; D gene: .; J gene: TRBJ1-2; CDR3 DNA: TGTGCCAGCAGTGTCGGAGGCTACACCTTC; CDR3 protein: CASSVGGYTF
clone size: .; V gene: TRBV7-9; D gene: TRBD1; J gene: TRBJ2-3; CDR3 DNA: TGTGCCAGCAGCCCACAGGGGGCAACAGATACGCAGTATTTT; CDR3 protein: CASSPQGATDTQYF
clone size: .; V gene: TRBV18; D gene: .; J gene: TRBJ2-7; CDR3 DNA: TGTGCCAGCTCACCTCAAAGGGGCCGTATGTCCGAGCAGTACTTC; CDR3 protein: CASSPQRGRMSEQYF
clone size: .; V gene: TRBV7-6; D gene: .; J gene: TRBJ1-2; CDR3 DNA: TGTGCCAGCAGCTTAGAAGGAGGACGCGTTAACTATGGCTACACCTTC; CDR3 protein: CASSLEGGRVNYGYTF
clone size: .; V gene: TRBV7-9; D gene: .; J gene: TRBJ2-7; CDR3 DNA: TGTGCCAGCTTCTCCTACGAGCAGTACTTC; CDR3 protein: CASFSYEQYF
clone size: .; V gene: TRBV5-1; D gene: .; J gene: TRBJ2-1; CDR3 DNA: TGCGCCAGCAGCTTGGCCACTAGCTCTTACAATGAGCAGTTCTTC; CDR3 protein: CASSLATSSYNEQFF
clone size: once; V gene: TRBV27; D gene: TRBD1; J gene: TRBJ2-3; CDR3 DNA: TGTGCCAGCAGTTTAAGGACAGGGCAGAGCAGAGATACGCAGTATTTT; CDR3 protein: CASSLRTGQSRDTQYF
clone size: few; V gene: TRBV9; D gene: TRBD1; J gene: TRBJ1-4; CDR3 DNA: TGTGCCAGCAGCAATGGACAGGGGGCCGGGGAAAAACTGTTTTTT; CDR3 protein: CASSNGQGAGEKLFF
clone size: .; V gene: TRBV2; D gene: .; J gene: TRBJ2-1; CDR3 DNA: TGTGCCAGCAGTGAAAGACAGGCTTCTGAGCAGTTCTTC; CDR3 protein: CASSERQASEQFF
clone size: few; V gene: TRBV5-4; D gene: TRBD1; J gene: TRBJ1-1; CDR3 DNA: TGTGCCAGCAGCTTGTTGGCCGGGACAGCCTTTAACACTGAAGCTTTCTTT; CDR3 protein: CASSLLAGTAFNTEAFF
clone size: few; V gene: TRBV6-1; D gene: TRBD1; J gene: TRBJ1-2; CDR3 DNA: TGTGCCAGCATCGCAGGGGGAAGCTATGGCTACACCTTC; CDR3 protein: CASIAGGSYGYTF
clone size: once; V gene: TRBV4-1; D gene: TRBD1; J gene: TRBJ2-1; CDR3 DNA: TGCGCCAGCAGCCGAAGGGACAGGGGAAATGAGCAGTTCTTC; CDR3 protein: CASSRRDRGNEQFF
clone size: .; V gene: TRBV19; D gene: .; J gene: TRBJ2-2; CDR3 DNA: TGTGCCAGTAGGTGGGCCGGGGAGCTGTTTTTT; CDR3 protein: CASRWAGELFF
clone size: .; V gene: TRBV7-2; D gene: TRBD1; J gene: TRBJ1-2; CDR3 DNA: TGTGCCAGCAGCTTCCGGACAGGGGCGGGTAATGGCTACACCTTC; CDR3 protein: CASSFRTGAGNGYTF
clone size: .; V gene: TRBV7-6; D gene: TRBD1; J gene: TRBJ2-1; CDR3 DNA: TGTGCCAGCAGCCGGACAGGGGGACATGAGCAGTTCTTC; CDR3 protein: CASSRTGGHEQFF
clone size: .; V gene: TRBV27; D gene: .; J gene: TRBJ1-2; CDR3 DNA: TGTGCCAGCAGTTTATTTCCAGGGAGCTATGGCTACACCTTC; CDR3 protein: CASSLFPGSYGYTF
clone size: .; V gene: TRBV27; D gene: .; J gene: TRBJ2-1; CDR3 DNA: TGTGCCAGCAGTTTGTCGCAGGGGTACGATGAGCAGTTCTTC; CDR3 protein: CASSLSQGYDEQFF
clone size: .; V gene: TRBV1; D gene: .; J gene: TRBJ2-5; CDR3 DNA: TGCACCAGCAGCCAAGATGGACTAGAGACCCAGTACTTC; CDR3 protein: CTSSQDGLETQYF
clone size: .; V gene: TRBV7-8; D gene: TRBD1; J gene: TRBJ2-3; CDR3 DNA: TGTGCCAGCAGCTCGTACAGGGGAAACTTCTACACAGATACGCAGTATTTT; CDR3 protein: CASSSYRGNFYTDTQYF
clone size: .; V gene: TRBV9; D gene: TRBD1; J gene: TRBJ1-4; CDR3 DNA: TGTGCCAGCAGCGTAGCTGGGGGGACAGGGAATAATGAAAAACTGTTTTTT; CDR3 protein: CASSVAGGTGNNEKLFF
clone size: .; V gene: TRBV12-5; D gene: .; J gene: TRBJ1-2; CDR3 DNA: TGTGCTAGTGGTTTGATCAGGGCGGAAGGCTACACCTTC; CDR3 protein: CASGLIRAEGYTF
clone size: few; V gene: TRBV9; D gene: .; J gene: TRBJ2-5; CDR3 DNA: TGTGCCAGCAGCGTAGGGCCGGGGGAGACCCAGTACTTC; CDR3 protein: CASSVGPGETQYF
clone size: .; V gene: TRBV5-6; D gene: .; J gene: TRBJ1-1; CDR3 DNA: TGTGCCAGCAGCGTCACAGATACTGAAGCTTTCTTT; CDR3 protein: CASSVTDTEAFF
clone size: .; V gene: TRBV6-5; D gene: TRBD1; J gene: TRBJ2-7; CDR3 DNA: TGTGCCAGTAGTTACTCCCGGACAGGTTACGAGCAGTACTTC; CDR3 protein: CASSYSRTGYEQYF
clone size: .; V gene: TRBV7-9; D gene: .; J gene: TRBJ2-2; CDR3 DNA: TGTGCCAGCAGCTTAGTCAGGAGTCCGAACACCGGGGAGCTGTTTTTT; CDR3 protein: CASSLVRSPNTGELFF
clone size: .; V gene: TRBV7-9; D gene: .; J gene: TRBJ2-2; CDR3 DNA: TGTGCCAGCACCCCAGACAGGTTTGGCGGGGAGCTGTTTTTT; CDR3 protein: CASTPDRFGGELFF
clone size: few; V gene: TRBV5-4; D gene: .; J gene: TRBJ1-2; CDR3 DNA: TGTGCCAGCAGCCTTCCGACCTCTGGCTACACCTTC; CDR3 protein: CASSLPTSGYTF
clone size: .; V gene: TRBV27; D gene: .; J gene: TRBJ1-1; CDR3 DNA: TGTGCCAGCAGTTTATATCCGGGGGCGTACACTGAAGCTTTCTTT; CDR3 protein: CASSLYPGAYTEAFF
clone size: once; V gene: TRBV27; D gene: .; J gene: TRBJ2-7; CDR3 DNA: TGTGCCAGCAGTACCGGGACTCTAACCCACGAGCAGTACTTC; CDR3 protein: CASSTGTLTHEQYF
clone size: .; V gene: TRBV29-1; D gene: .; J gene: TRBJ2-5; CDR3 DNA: TGCAGCGTCTTAAGGGAGACCCAGTACTTC; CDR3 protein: CSVLRETQYF
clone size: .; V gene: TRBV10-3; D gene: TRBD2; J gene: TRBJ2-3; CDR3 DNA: TGTGCCATCAGTGGATCTAGACTAGCGGCCAGGGGAGATACGCAGTATTTT; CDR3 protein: CAISGSRLAARGDTQYF
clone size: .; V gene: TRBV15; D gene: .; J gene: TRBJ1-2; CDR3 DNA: TGTGCCACCAGCACCGGAGGGCTTGGCTACACCTTC; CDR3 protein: CATSTGGLGYTF
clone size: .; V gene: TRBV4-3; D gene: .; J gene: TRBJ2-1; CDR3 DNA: TGCGCCAGCAGCCCCACCTTATTACAGGTCCGAGTCGCCTACAATGAGCAGTTCTTC; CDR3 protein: CASSPTLLQVRVAYNEQFF
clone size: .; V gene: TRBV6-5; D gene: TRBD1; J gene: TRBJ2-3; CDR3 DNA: TGTGCCGGCCGGGACAGGGCCACAGATACGCAGTATTTT; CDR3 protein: CAGRDRATDTQYF
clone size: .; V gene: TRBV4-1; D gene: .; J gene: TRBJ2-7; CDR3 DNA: TGCGCCAGCAGCCAAGATGGGGGCAGGGGATACGAGCAGTACTTC; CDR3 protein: CASSQDGGRGYEQYF
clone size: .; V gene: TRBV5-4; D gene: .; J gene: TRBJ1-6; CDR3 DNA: TGTGCCAGCAGCTTGGGCGGCAATTCACCCCTCCACTTT; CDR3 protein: CASSLGGNSPLHF
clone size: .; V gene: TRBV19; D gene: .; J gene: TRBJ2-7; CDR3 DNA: TGTGCCAGTAGTATGCAGGGGCTCGAGCAGTACTTC; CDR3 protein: CASSMQGLEQYF
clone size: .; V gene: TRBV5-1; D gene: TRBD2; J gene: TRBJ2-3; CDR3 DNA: TGCGCCAGCAGCACTGAGGGACTAGCGGGGAGAACAGATACGCAGTATTTT; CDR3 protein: CASSTEGLAGRTDTQYF
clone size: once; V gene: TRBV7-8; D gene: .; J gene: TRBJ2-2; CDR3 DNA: TGTGCCAGCAGCTTTCGAGGGGGGGGTACCGGGGAGCTGTTTTTT; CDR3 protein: CASSFRGGGTGELFF
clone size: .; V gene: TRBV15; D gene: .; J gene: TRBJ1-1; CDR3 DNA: TGTGCCACCAGCGATCCGTACACTGAAGCTTTCTTT; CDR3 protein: CATSDPYTEAFF
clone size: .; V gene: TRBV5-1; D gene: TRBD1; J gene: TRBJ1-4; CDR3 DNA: TGCGCCAGCAGACCAGGACAGGTTGAAAAACTGTTTTTT; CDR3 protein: CASRPGQVEKLFF
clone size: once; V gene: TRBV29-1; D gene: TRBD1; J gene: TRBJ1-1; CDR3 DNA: TGCAGCGTCGGCGCACGATCGCGCCTCCCTGCGGACAGGGCAGTGAACACTGAAGCTTTCTTT; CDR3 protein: CSVGARSRLPADRAVNTEAFF
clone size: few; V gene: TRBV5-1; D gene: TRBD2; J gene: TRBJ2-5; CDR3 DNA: TGCGCCAGCAGCGCGGGACTAGCGGGGGGACTGTACCAAGAGACCCAGTACTTC; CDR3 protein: CASSAGLAGGLYQETQYF
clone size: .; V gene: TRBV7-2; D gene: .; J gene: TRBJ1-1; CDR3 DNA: TGTGCCAGCAGGTTAGGAGAGGGAAAAGCTTTCTTT; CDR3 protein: CASRLGEGKAFF
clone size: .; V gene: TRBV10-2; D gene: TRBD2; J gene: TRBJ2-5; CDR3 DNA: TGCGCCAGCAGTTCGACTAGCGGGCGGGAGACCCAGTACTTC; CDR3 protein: CASSSTSGRETQYF
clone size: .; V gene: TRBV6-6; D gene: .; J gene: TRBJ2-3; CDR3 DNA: TGTGCCAGCAGTTTTCCGGGCCCCACGAGCACAGATACGCAGTATTTT; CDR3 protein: CASSFPGPTSTDTQYF
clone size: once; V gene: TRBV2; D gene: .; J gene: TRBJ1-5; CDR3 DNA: TGTGCCAGCAGTGAAGCGACCTATCAGCCCCAGCATTTT; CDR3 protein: CASSEATYQPQHF
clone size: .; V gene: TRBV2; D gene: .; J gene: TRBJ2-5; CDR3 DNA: TGTGCCAGCATAGGATACCAAGAGACCCAGTACTTC; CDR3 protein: CASIGYQETQYF